The clone carrying this T cell receptor beta chain appeared once. In the authors' workflow: Amplifying reference gene primers gave estimates of nucleated cell counts. TCRdb's copy holds only in-frame clones and misses some; the assay was immunoSEQ multiplex PCR. The DNA was the basis for D and trimming; V, J and clone size are from that table. The repertoire holds 55,000 to 80,000 clones, with approximately 86% as singletons. Germline V lookup: CDR1 LGHDT, CDR2 YNNKEL (reference sequence). V was trimmed by 0 bases and J by 4 bases, leaving 9 bases between them. The CDR3 spans 14 residues. These data come from a study of blood T cell repertoires in COVID-19. Overall study context: COVID-19 samples collected from the United States, Italy and Spain covered acute and convalescent phases. PBMCs, B-cell-depleted T cells, or T cells were the source of the cDNA or gDNA that made up the material.

This receptor was identified in a human donor in a cohort sampled during active COVID-19. This chain connects TRBV3-1 (or the pseudogene TRBV3-2) to TRBJ1-2; D remains ambiguous. The sample consisted of peripheral blood. Written as DNA, the CDR3 is TGTGCCAGCAGCCAAGAATCCAGGATCTATGGCTACACCTTC. Translating it yields CASSQESRIYGYTF.